Following are 8 T cell receptor beta chains from one sample sequenced in a study of cytomegalovirus exposure and HLA in healthy donors (dated by TCRdb to about 2017). The library relied on the immunoSEQ multiplex PCR assay. A mixture of 60 forward primers for TCR Vbeta segments and 13 reverse primers for TCR Jbeta segments was used in the multiplex PCR. Drawn from immuneACCESS, this table holds only the in-frame rearrangements with V and J called that TCRdb kept. Clones are partly lost; checked studies trace under half to an unresolved V gene and leave the rest unexplained. The sample contains roughly 120,000 clones, more than 60% of them found a single time. 9% to 10% of the sample goes to the ten largest clones. The sample taken for sequencing was PBMCs. These receptor sequences come from a man aged 35 to 55 in good health and CMV-seropositive.

This chain connects TRBV5-4 to TRBJ2-5; D may be TRBD2 (5 bases). The germline V and J ends were trimmed by 3 bases and 5 bases, with 14 bases remaining between them. The CDR3 has 14 amino acids. Germline CDR1 and CDR2: SGHNT and YYREEE (reference sequence). CDR3 sequence (DNA): TGTGCCAGCAGCTCCGTGGGGAGTACGGAGACCCAGTACTTC. Residues: CASSSVGSTETQYF.

This chain uses TRBV7-2 with TRBJ2-5; 10 nucleotides align to TRBD1. Germline values: CDR1 SGHTA, CDR2 FQGNSA. After removal of 2 bases from V and 5 bases from J, the junction contained 8 bases not matched to a gene. CDR3 length: 16 residues. The CDR3: CASSLMTGGFYETQYF. DNA for the CDR3: TGTGCCAGCAGCTTAATGACAGGGGGCTTTTACGAGACCCAGTACTTC. Combining the CDR3 with reference TRBV7-2 and TRBJ2-5 gives the whole variable domain GAGVSQSPSNKVTEKGKDVELRCDPISGHTALYWYRQSLGQGLEFLIYFQGNSAPDKSGLPSDRFSAERTGGSVSTLTIQRTQQEDSAVYLCASSLMTGGFYETQYFGPGTRLLVL.

This clone was seen a few times. The chain joins TRBV12-2 to TRBJ1-5. TRBV12-2 is deemed a pseudogene. The CDR3 consists of 15 residues. In DNA form, the CDR3 reads TGTGCAAGTCGCCACCTGACGGGGAGCAATCAGCCCCAGCATTTT. Encoded protein: CASRHLTGSNQPQHF.

In this sample, this clone turned up a few times. This chain connects TRBV28 to TRBJ1-1, with D perhaps TRBD1 (5 bases). This CDR3 is built from 14 residues. V gave up 7 bases and J gave up 4 bases, with 16 bases separating them. Germline assignment: CDR1 MDHEN and CDR2 SYDVKM. The CDR3 spells CASKSGARVTEAFF. CDR3 nucleotides: TGTGCCAGCAAGAGTGGGGCTCGAGTCACTGAAGCTTTCTTT.

This chain uses TRBV25-1 with TRBJ1-4; D may be TRBD1 (5 bases). CDR1 and CDR2 (germline): MGHDK, SYGVNS. The CDR3 is 15 amino acids. Trimming removed 2 bases at V and 2 bases at J, with 9 bases between. The CDR3 nucleotides read TGTGCCAGCAGTGAACCGACAGTTACTAATGAAAAACTGTTTTTT. Amino acid sequence: CASSEPTVTNEKLFF.

The rearrangement uses TRBV27 and TRBJ1-5; 9 nucleotides agree with TRBD1. V was pared by 4 bases and J by 6 bases, with 4 bases of the junction left unmatched. Germline-derived CDR1 and CDR2 are MNHEY and SMNVEV (reference sequence). The length of the CDR3 is 14 residues. The CDR3 loop reads CASSSRQGVQPQHF. The CDR3 nucleotides are TGTGCCAGCAGTTCAAGACAGGGGGTTCAGCCCCAGCATTTT.

V gene TRBV5-4 combines with J gene TRBJ2-1; possibly TRBD1 for D (5 bases). Deletions cut 0 bases from V and 4 bases from J, with 14 bases between. This CDR3 has 16 amino acids. Germline V gene lookup returns CDR1 SGHNT and CDR2 YYREEE (reference sequence). The CDR3 loop reads CASSLDSSGAYNEQFF. CDR3 DNA: TGTGCCAGCAGCTTGGATAGCAGTGGGGCTTACAATGAGCAGTTCTTC.

V is TRBV10-3 and J is TRBJ2-1, with 15 bases aligning to TRBD2. Looked up from germline, CDR1 is ENHRY and CDR2 is SYGVKD. Trimming at V came to 6 bases and at J to 9 bases, leaving 3 bases not matched to a gene. CDR3 size: 14 residues. The CDR3 reads CAIRPGLAGGEQFF. CDR3 sequence (DNA): TGTGCCATCAGACCGGGACTAGCGGGAGGTGAGCAGTTCTTC.